Listed here is a single T cell receptor beta chain. The antigen remains undetermined. Here immunoSEQ multiplex PCR was the method, and the copy in TCRdb shows in-frame clones only, minus some. The sample lists roughly 56,000 clones; approximately 83% were seen once. This record comes from a study of T cell responses to AZD1222 COVID-19 vaccine. Study-level background: Second doses were pooled across both intervals (about 4 or about 12 weeks). Study results and caveats: No repertoire was sampled before or during the peak T cell response, only after it. Breadth and depth of Spike-specific TCRs rose after two AZD1222 doses. Nearly half of unique spike-specific TCRs reportedly avoided B.1.351 and B.1.1.7 mutated regions.

The receptor's source is an adult in good health. The specimen was peripheral blood, collected on day 0 of AZD1222 vaccination.

The CDR3 region is CASRAPGNEKLFF. The CDR3 DNA reads as TGTGCCAGCAGAGCCCCAGGGAATGAAAAACTGTTTTTT. The chain joins TRBV6-5 to TRBJ1-4; a weak D match, TRBD1 (5 bases). Deletions cut 6 bases from V and 5 bases from J, with 10 bases between. Germline V gives CDR1 MNHEY, CDR2 SVGAGI. This CDR3 has 13 residues.